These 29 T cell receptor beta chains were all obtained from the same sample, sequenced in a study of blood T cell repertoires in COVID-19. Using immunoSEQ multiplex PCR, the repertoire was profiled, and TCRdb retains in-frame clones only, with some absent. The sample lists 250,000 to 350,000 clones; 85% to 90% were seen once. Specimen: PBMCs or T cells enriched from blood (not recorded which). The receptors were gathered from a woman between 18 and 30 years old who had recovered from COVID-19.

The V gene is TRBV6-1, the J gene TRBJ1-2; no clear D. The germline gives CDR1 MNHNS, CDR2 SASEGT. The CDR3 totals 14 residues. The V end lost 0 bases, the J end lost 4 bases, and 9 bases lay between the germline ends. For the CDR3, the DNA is TGTGCCAGCAGTGAAGCCGGGGTGCGCTATGGCTACACCTTC. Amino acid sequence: CASSEAGVRYGYTF.

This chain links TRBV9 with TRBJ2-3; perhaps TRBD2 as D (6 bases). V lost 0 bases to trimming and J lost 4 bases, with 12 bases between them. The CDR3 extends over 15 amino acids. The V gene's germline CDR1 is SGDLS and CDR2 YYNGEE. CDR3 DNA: TGTGCCAGCAGCGTAGGGGCGGGGTCTCCAGATACGCAGTATTTT. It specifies CASSVGAGSPDTQYF.

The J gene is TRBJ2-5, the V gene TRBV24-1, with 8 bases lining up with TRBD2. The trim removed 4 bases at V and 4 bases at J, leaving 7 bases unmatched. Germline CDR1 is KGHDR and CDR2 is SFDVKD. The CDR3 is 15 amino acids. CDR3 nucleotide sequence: TGTGCCACCAGTGAGAACGGGGGGGACCGAGAGACCCAGTACTTC. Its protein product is CATSENGGDRETQYF.

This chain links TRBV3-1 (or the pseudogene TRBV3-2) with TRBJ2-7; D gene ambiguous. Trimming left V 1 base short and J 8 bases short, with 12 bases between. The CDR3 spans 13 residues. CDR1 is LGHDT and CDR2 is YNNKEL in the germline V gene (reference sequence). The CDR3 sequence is CASSQVAGAKQYF. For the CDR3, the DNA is TGTGCCAGCAGCCAAGTTGCCGGAGCCAAGCAGTACTTC.

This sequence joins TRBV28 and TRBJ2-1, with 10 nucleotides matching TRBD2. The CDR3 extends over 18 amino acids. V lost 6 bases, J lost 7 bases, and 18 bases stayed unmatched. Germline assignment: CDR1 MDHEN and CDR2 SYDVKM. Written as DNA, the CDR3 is TGTGCCAGCAGCCAATATGTCGCTAGCGGGGGCAGGATGAATGAGCAGTTCTTC. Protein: CASSQYVASGGRMNEQFF.

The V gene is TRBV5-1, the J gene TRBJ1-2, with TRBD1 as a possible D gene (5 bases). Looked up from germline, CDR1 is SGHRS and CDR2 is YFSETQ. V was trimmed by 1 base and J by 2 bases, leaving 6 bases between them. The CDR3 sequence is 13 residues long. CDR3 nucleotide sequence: TGCGCCAGCAGCTTGCCAGGGAACTATGGCTACACCTTC. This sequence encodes CASSLPGNYGYTF.

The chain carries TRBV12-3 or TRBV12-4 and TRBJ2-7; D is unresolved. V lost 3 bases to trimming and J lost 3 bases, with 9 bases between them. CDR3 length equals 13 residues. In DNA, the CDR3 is TGTGCCAGCAGTTTTGCGGTAGACTACGAGCAGTACTTC. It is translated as CASSFAVDYEQYF.

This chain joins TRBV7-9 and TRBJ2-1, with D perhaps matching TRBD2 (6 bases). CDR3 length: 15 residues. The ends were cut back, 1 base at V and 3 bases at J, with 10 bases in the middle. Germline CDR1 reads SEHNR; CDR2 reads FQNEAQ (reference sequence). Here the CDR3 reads CASSLGASVYNEQFF. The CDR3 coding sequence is TGTGCCAGCAGCTTAGGGGCTAGCGTCTACAATGAGCAGTTCTTC.

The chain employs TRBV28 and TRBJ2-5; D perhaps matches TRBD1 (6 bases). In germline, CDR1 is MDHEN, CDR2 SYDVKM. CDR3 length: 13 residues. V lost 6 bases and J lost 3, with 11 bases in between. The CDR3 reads CASSPDSKETQYF. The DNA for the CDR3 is TGTGCCAGCAGCCCGGACAGTAAAGAGACCCAGTACTTC.

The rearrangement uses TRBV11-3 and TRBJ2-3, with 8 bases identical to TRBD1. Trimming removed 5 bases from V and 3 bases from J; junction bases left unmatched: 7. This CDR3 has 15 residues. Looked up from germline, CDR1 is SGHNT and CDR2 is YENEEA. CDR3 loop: CASSSNRGDTDTQYF. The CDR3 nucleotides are TGTGCCAGCAGCAGCAACAGGGGGGATACAGATACGCAGTATTTT.

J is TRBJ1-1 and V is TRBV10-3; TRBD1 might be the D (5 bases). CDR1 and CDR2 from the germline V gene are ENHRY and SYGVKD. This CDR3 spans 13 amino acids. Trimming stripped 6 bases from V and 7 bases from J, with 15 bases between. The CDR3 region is CAIRINQGVEAFF. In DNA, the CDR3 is TGTGCCATCAGGATTAACCAGGGCGTTGAAGCTTTCTTT.

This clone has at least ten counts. This chain's CDR3 is CASSQKRTGDYNEQFF. CDR3 nucleotide sequence: TGTGCCAGCAGCCAAAAAAGGACAGGGGACTACAATGAGCAGTTCTTC. The chain employs TRBV14 and TRBJ2-1, with TRBD1 matching 9 bases. This CDR3 is built from 16 residues. V gave up 2 bases and J gave up 3 bases; unmatched junction bases: 5. The germline CDR1 and CDR2 sequences are SGHDN and FVKESK.

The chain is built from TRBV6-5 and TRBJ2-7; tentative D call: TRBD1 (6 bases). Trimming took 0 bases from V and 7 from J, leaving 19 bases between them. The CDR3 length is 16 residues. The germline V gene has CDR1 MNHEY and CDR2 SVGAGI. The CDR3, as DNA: TGTGCCAGCAGTTACTCGAACCCCCCCGACAGGACGGAGCAGTACTTC. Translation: CASSYSNPPDRTEQYF.

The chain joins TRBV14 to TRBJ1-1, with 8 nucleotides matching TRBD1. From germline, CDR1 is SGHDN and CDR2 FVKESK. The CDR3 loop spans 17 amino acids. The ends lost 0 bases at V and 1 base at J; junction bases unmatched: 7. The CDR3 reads CASSQEGQGDKNTEAFF. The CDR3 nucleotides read TGTGCCAGCAGCCAAGAAGGACAGGGCGATAAGAACACTGAAGCTTTCTTT.

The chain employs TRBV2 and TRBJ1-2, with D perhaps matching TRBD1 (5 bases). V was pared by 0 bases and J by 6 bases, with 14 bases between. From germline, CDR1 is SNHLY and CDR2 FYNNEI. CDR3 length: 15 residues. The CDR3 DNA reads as TGTGCCAGCAGTGAAGCGCTTCAGGGTAGGGATGGCTACACCTTC. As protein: CASSEALQGRDGYTF.

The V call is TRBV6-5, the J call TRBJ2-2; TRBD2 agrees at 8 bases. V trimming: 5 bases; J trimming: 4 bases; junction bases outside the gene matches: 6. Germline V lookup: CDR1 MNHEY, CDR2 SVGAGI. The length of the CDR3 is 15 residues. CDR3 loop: CASSLTSAGTGELFF. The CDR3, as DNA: TGTGCCAGCAGTCTGACTAGCGCTGGCACCGGGGAGCTGTTTTTT.

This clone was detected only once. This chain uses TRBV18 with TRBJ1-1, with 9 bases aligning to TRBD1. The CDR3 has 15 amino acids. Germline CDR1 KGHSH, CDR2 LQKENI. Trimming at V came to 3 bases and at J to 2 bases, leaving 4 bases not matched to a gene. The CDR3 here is CASSPGTGLNTEAFF. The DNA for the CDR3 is TGTGCCAGCTCACCCGGGACAGGGCTTAACACTGAAGCTTTCTTT.

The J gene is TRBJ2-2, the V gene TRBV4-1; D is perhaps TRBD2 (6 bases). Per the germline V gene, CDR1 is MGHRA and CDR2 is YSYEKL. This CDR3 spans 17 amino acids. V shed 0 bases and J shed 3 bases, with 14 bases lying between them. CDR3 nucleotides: TGCGCCAGCAGCCAAGATCAACGCGGGGCCCACACCGGGGAGCTGTTTTTT. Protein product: CASSQDQRGAHTGELFF.

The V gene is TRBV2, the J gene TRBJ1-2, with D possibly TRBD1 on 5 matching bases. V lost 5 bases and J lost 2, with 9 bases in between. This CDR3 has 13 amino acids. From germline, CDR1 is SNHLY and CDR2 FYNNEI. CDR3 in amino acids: CASSTTENYGYTF. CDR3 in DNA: TGTGCCAGCAGTACGACAGAAAACTATGGCTACACCTTC.

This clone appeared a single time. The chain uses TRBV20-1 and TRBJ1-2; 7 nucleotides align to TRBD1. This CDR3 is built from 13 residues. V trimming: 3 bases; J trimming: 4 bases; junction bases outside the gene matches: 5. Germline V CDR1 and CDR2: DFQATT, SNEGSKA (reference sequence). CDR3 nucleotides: TGCAGTGCTAGTGAGGGGGCGGCCTATGGCTACACCTTC. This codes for CSASEGAAYGYTF.

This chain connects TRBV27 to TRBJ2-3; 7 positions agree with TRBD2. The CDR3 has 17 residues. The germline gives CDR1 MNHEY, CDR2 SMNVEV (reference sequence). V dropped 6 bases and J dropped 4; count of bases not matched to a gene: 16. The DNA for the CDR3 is TGTGCCAGCAGGCGAGGGCATGGTGGGGAGGGTCCAGATACGCAGTATTTT. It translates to CASRRGHGGEGPDTQYF.

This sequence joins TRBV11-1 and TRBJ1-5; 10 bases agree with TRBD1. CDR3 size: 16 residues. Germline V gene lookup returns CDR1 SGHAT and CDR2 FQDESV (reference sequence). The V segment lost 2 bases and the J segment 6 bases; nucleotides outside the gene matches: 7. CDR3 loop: CASSLPGQGGSQPQHF. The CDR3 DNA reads TGTGCCAGCAGCTTACCAGGACAGGGGGGTAGTCAGCCCCAGCATTTT.

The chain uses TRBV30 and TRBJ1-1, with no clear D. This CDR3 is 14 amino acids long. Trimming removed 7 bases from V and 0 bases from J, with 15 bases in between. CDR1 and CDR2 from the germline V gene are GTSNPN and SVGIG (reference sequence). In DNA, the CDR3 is TGTGCCTTGGGGAGGGTCGCAATGAACACTGAAGCTTTCTTT. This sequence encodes CALGRVAMNTEAFF.

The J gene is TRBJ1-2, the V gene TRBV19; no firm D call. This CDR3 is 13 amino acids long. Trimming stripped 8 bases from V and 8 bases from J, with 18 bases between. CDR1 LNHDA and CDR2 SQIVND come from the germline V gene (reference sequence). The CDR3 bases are TGTGCCAGTCGCCCTCATTCAACTGCCGGCTACACCTTC. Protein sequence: CASRPHSTAGYTF.

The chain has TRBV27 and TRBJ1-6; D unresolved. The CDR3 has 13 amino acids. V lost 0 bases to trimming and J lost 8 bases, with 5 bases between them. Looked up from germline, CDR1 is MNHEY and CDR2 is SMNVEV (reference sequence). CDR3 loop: CASSLSEDSPLHF. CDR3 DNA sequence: TGTGCCAGCAGTTTATCAGAGGATTCACCCCTCCACTTT.

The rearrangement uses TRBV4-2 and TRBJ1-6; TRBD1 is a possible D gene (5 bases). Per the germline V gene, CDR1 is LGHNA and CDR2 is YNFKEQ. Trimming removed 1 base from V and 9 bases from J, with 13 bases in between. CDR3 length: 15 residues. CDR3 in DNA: TGTGCCAGCAGCCAAGGGGAGGGGCAGGGTTCACCCCTCCACTTT. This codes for CASSQGEGQGSPLHF.

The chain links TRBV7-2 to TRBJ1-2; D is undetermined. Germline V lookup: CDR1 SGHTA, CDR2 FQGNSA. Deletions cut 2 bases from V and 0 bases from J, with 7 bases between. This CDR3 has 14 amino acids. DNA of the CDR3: TGTGCCAGCAGCTTATGGGGAGCTAACTATGGCTACACCTTC. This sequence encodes CASSLWGANYGYTF.

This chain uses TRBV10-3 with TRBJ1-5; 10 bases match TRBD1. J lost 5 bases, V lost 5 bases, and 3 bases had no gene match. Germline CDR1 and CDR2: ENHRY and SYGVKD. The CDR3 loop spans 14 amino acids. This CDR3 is CAISMDRGDQPQHF. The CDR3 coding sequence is TGTGCCATCAGTATGGACAGGGGGGATCAGCCCCAGCATTTT.

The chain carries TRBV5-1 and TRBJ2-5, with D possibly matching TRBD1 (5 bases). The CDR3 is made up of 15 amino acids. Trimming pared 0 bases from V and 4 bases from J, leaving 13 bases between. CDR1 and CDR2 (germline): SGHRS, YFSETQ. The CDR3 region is CASSLAQGTGETQYF. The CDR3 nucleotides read TGCGCCAGCAGCTTGGCCCAGGGAACGGGAGAGACCCAGTACTTC. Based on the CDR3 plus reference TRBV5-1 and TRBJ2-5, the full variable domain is KAGVTQTPRYLIKTRGQQVTLSCSPISGHRSVSWYQQTPGQGLQFLFEYFSETQRNKGNFPGRFSGRQFSNSRSEMNVSTLELGDSALYLCASSLAQGTGETQYFGPGTRLLVL.